This T cell receptor (beta chain) emerged from a study of OX40 agonist ivuxolimab in advanced cancers. Sequencing was performed with immunoSEQ multiplex PCR; in TCRdb, only in-frame clones are kept and a portion is missing. The table includes approximately 34,000 clones, 88% detected once. Note on this clone: Its antigen is undetermined.

Study-wide points: Averaged across samples, CD8+ T cells carried more expanded clones than CD4+ did. Blood T cells, both CD4+ and CD8+, expanded clonally by week 6 at 0.1 to 3.0 mg/kg.

V lost 2 bases and J 5 bases, leaving 16 bases between the germline ends. Germline V CDR1 and CDR2: SGHVS, FQNEAQ. The CDR3 is 15 residues long. The material sequenced was CD4+ or CD8+ T cells sorted from blood, taken in a trial of the OX40 agonist ivuxolimab. This TCR was recovered from an adult with an advanced solid tumor such as melanoma, head and neck, liver or kidney cancer. The genes are TRBV7-8 and TRBJ2-7, with D perhaps TRBD1 (5 bases). CDR3 coding DNA: TGTGCCAGCAGCTTATGGGCAGACAGAAGCAACGAGCAGTACTTC. Its translation: CASSLWADRSNEQYF.